This record concerns one TCR beta chain sequence. Its cognate antigen is unknown. Clones were sequenced by immunoSEQ multiplex PCR, and TCRdb holds only the in-frame ones, with some missing. This sample has 150,000 to 200,000 clones, with approximately 61% found just once. In the CD4+ fraction, cells were divided into CD45RA+ naive and CD45RA-negative memory subsets. The data belong to a study of shared clonotypes between healthy human individuals. Germline V CDR1 and CDR2: SNHLY, FYNNEI. The CDR3 length is 15 residues. V shed 6 bases and J 4 bases; nucleotides not matched to a gene: 10. Broader study findings: Large depth notwithstanding, sorted-subset sequencing proved incomplete by rarefaction.

Source material: memory CD4+ T cells sorted from blood. Subset noted: CD45RA-negative fraction. V and J are TRBV2 and TRBJ2-5, with 8 bases that match TRBD2. The TCR comes from a man under 40 in good health. CDR3 sequence (DNA): TGTGCCAGCAGCGCGGGACTAGGTATTGGAGAGACCCAGTACTTC. The encoded protein is CASSAGLGIGETQYF.